This TCR beta chain was sequenced in a study of T cell responses to AZD1222 COVID-19 vaccine. The ends were cut back, 3 bases at V and 4 bases at J, with 13 bases in the middle. This CDR3 spans 15 amino acids. Germline assignment: CDR1 LNHDA and CDR2 SQIVND (reference sequence). Profiled with immunoSEQ multiplex PCR; TCRdb holds only in-frame clones, not every one. The table shows fewer than 120,000 clones, with about 87% occurring only once. This specimen consisted of peripheral blood, obtained 28 days after the second AZD1222 dose. This rearrangement joins TRBV19 to TRBJ2-1; D may be TRBD1 or TRBD2 (5 bases each). The receptor was isolated from an adult who received the AZD1222 COVID-19 vaccine. CDR3 in DNA: TGTGCCAGTAGTATCTCCGGGACCACTTACAATGAGCAGTTCTTC. Its translation: CASSISGTTYNEQFF.